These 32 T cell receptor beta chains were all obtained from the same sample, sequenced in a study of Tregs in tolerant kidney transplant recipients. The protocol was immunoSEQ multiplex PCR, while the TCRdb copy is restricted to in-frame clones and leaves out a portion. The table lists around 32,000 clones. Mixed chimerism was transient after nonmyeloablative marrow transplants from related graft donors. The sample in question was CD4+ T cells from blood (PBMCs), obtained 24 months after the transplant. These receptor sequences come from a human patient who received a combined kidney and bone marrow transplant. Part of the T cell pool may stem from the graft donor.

CDR3 DNA (partial): TGTGCCAGCAGCTTGGGCAGGACAGGAACCTACGAG. This translates into CASSLGRTGTYE. The full CDR3 sequence reads CASSLGRTGTYEQYF. The chain uses TRBV5-5 and TRBJ2-7, with 7 bases matching TRBD1. The read ends 3 residues before the CDR3 terminus; that terminus is restored from the germline J gene. CDR3 length: 15 residues. Germline V gives CDR1 SGHKS, CDR2 YYEKEE (reference sequence). Trimming took 0 bases from V and 2 from J; bases not matched to a gene: 5.

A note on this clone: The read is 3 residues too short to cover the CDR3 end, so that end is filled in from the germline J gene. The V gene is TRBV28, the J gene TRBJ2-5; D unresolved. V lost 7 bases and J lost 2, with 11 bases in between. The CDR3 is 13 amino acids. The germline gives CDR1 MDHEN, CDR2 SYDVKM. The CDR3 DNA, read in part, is TGTGCCAGCAATTTTGGGCAACAAGAGACC. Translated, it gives CASNFGQQET. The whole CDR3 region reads CASNFGQQETQYF.

The covered CDR3 bases are TGTGCCAGTAGTATAGCGGGCTCCTACAATGAG. Translating it yields CASSIAGSYNE. The CDR3 reads in full as CASSIAGSYNEQFF. The rearrangement uses TRBV19 and TRBJ2-1; D gene uncertain. The read falls 3 residues short of the CDR3 end, and the missing part is taken from the germline J gene. This CDR3 has 14 residues. CDR1 LNHDA and CDR2 SQIVND come from the germline V gene (reference sequence). V lost 1 base and J 0 bases, leaving 4 bases between the germline ends.

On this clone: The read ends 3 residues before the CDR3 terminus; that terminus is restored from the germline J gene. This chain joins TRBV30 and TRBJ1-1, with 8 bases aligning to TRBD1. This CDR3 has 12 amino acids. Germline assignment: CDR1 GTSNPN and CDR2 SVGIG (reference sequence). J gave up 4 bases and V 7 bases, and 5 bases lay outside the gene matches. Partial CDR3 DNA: TGTGCCTTAGACAGGGGTGGCACTGAA. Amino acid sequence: CALDRGGTE. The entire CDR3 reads CALDRGGTEAFF.

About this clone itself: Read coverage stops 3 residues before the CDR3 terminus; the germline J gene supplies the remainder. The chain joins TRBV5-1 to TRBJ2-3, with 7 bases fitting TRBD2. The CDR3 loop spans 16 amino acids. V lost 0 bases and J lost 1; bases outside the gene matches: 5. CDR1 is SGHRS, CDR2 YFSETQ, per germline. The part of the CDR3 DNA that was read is TGCGCCAGCAGCTTGGAGGGCGGGAGAGGCACAGATACG. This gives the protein CASSLEGGRGTDT. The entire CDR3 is CASSLEGGRGTDTQYF.

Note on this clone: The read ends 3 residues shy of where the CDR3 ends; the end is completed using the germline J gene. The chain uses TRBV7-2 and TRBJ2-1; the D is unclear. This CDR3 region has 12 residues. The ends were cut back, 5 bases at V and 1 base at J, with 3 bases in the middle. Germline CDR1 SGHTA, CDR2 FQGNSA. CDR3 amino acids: CASSVSYNEQFF. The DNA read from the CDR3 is TGTGCCAGCAGCGTATCCTACAATGAG.

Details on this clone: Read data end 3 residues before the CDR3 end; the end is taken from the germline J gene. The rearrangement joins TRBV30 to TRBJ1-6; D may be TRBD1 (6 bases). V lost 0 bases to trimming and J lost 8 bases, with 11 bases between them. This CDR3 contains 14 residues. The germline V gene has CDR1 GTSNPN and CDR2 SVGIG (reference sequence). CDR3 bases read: TGTGCCTGGAGTGTACGCAGGGGTGATTCACCC. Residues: CAWSVRRGDSP. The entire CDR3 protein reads CAWSVRRGDSPLHF.

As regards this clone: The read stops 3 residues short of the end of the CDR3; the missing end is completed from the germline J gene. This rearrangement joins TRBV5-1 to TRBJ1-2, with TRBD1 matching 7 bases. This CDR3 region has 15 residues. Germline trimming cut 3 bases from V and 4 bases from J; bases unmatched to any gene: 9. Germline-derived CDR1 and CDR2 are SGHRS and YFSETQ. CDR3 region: CASSSGQPRFYGYTF. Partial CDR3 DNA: TGCGCCAGCAGCTCGGGACAGCCCCGATTCTATGGC. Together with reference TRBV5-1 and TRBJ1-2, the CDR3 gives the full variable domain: KAGVTQTPRYLIKTRGQQVTLSCSPISGHRSVSWYQQTPGQGLQFLFEYFSETQRNKGNFPGRFSGRQFSNSRSEMNVSTLELGDSALYLCASSSGQPRFYGYTFGSGTRLTVV.

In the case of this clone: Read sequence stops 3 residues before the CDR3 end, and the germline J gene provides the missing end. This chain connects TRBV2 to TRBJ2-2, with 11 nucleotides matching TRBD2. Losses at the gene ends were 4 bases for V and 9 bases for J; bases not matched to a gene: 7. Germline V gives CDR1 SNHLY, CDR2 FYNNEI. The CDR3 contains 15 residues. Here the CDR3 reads CASSAPGLAARELFF. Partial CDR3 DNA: TGTGCCAGCAGTGCACCGGGACTAGCGGCCAGGGAG.

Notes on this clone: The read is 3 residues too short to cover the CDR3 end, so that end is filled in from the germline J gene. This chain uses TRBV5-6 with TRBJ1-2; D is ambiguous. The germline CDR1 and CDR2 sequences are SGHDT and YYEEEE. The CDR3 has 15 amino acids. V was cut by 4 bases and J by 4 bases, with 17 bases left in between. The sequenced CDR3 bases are TGTGCCAGCAGCGTTGGGCAGAGGGTAATCTATGGC. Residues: CASSVGQRVIYG. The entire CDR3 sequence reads CASSVGQRVIYGYTF.

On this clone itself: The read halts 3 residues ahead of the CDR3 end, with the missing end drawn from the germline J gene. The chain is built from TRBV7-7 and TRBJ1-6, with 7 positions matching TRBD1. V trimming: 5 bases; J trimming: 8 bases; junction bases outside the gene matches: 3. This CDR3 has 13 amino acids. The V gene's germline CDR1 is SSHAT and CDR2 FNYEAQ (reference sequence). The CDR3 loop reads CASSPDRDSPLHF. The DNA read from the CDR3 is TGTGCCAGCAGCCCCGACAGGGATTCACCC.

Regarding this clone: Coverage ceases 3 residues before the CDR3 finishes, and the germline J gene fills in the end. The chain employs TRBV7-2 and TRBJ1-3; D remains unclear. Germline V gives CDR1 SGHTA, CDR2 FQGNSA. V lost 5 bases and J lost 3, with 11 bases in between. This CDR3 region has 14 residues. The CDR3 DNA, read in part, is TGTGCCAGCAGCCTGAAGGTTTTTGGAAACACC. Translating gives CASSLKVFGNT. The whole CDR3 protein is CASSLKVFGNTIYF. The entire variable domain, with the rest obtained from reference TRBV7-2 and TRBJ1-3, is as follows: GAGVSQSPSNKVTEKGKDVELRCDPISGHTALYWYRQSLGQGLEFLIYFQGNSAPDKSGLPSDRFSAERTGGSVSTLTIQRTQQEDSAVYLCASSLKVFGNTIYFGEGSWLTVV.

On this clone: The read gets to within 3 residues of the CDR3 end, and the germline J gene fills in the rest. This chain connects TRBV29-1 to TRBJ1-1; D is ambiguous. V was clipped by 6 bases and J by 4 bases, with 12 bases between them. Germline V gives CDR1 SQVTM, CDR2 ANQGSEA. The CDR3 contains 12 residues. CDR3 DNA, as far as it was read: TGCAGCGTCCTCCGGGTAGGCACTGAA. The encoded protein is CSVLRVGTE. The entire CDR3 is CSVLRVGTEAFF.

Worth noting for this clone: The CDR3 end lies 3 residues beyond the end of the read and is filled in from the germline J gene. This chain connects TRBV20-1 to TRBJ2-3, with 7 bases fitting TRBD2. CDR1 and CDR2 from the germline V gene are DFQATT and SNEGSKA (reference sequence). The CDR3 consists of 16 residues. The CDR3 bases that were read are TGCAGTGCTAGCCCTACACGGGATATCGGGGGGAGGGCG. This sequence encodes CSASPTRDIGGRA. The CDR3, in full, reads CSASPTRDIGGRAQYF.

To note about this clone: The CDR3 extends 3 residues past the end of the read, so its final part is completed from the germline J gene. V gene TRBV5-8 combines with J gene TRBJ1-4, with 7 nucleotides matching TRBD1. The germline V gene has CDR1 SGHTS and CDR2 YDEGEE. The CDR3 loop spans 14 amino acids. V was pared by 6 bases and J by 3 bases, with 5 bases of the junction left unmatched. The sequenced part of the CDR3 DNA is TGTGCCAGCAACTCGGGACAGTCTAATGAAAAA. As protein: CASNSGQSNEK. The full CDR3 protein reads CASNSGQSNEKLFF.

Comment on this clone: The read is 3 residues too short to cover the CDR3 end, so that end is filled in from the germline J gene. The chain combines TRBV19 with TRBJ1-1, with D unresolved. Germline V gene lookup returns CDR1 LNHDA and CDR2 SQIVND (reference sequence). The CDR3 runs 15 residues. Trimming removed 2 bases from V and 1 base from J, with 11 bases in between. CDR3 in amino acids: CASSILSGRNTEAFF. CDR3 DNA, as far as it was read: TGTGCCAGTAGTATACTTTCGGGGAGGAACACTGAA.

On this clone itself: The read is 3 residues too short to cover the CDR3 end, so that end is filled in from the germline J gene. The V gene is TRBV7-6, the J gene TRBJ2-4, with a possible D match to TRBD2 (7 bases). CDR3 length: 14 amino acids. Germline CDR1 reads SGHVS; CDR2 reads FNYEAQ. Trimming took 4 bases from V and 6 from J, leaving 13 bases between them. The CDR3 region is CASSWGGAGNIQYF. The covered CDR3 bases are TGTGCCAGCAGCTGGGGGGGGGCCGGAAACATT.

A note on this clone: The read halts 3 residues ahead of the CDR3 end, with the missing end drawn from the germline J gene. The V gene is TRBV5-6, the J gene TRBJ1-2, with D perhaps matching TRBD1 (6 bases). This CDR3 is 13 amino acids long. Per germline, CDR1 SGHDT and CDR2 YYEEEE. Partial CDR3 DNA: TGTGCCAGCAGCCAAGACAGGATAAGGGGC. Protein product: CASSQDRIRG. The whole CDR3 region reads CASSQDRIRGYTF.

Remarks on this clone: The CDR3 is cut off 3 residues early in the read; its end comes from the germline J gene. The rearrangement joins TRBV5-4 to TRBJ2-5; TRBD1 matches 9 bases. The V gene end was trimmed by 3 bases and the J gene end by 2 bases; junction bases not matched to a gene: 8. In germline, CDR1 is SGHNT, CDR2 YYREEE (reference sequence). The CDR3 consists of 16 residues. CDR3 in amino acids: CASSYGQGRLQETQYF. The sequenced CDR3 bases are TGTGCCAGCAGCTATGGACAGGGGCGGTTGCAAGAGACC.

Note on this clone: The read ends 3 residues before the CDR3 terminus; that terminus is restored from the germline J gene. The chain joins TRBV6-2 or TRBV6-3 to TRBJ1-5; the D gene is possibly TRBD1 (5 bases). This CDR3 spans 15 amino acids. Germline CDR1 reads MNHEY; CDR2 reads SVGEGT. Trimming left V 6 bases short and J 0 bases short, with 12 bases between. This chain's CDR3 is CASRLGGASNQPQHF. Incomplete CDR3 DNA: TGTGCCAGCAGGCTCGGTGGGGCTAGCAATCAGCCC.

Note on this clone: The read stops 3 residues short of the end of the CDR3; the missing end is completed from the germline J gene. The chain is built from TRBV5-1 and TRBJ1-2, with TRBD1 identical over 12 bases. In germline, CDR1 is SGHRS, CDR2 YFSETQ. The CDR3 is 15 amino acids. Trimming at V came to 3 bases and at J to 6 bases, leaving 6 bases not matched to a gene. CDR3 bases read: TGCGCCAGCAGCTCGCCGGGACAGGGGGCCGATGGC. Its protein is CASSSPGQGADG. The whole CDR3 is CASSSPGQGADGYTF. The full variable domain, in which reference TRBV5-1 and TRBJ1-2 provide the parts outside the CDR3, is KAGVTQTPRYLIKTRGQQVTLSCSPISGHRSVSWYQQTPGQGLQFLFEYFSETQRNKGNFPGRFSGRQFSNSRSEMNVSTLELGDSALYLCASSSPGQGADGYTFGSGTRLTVV.

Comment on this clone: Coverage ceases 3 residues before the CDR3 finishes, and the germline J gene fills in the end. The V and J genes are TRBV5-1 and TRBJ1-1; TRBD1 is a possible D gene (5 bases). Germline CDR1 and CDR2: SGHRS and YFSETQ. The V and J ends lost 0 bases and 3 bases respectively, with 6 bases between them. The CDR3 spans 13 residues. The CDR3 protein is CASSLGGDTEAFF. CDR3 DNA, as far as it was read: TGCGCCAGCAGCTTGGGGGGGGACACTGAA.

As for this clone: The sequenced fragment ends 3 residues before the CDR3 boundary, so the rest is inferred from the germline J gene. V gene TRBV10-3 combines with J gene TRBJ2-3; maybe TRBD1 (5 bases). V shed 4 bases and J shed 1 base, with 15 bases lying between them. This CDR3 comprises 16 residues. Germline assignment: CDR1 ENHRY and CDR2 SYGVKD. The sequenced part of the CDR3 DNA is TGTGCCATCAGTGGGCAATTTCTAGGGGGCACAGATACG. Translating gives CAISGQFLGGTDT. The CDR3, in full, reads CAISGQFLGGTDTQYF.

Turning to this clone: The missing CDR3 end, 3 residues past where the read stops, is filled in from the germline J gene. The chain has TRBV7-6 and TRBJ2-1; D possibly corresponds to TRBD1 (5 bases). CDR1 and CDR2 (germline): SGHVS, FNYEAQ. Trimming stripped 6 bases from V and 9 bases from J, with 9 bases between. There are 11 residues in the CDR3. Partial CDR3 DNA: TGTGCCAGCAGGTGGGGCATTGAG. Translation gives CASRWGIE. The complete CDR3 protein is CASRWGIEQFF.

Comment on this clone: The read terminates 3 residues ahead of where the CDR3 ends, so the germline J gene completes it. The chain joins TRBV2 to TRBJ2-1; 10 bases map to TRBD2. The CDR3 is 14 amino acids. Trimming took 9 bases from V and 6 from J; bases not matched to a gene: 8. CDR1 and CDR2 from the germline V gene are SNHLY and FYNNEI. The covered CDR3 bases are TGTGCCAGTATAGCGGGAGGCGTAGGCAATGAG. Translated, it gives CASIAGGVGNE. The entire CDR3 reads CASIAGGVGNEQFF.

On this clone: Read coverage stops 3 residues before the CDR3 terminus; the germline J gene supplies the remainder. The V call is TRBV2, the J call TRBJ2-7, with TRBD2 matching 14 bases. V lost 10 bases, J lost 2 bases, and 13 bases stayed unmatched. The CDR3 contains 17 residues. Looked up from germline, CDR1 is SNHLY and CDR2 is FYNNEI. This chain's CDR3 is CATAPGLAGEIPYEQYF. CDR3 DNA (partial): TGTGCCACGGCCCCGGGACTAGCGGGAGAAATCCCCTACGAG. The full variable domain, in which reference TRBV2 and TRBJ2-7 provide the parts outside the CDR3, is EPEVTQTPSHQVTQMGQEVILRCVPISNHLYFYWYRQILGQKVEFLVSFYNNEISEKSEIFDDQFSVERPDGSNFTLKIRSTKLEDSAMYFCATAPGLAGEIPYEQYFGPGTRLTVT.

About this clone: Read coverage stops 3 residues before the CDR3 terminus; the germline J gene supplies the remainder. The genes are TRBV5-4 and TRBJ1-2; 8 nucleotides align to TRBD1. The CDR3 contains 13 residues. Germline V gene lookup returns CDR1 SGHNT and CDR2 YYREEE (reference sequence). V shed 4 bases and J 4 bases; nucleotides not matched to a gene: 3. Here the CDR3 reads CASSPDRGYGYTF. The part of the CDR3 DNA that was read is TGTGCCAGCAGCCCAGACAGGGGCTATGGC.

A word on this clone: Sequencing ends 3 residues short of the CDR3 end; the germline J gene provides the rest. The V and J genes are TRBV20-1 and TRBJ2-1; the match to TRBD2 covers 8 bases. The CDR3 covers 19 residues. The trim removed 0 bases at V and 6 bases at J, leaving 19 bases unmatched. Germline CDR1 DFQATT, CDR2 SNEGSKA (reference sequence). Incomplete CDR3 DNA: TGCAGTGCTAGAGATCAGATGGGTCAAAAAAGCGGGAGATTCAATGAG. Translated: CSARDQMGQKSGRFNE. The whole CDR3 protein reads CSARDQMGQKSGRFNEQFF.

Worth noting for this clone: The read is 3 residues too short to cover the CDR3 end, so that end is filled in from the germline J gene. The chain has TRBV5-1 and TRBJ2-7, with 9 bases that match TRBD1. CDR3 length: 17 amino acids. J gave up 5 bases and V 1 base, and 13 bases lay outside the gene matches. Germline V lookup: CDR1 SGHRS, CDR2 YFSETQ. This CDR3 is CASSLTPGQGSGHEQYF. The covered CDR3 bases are TGCGCCAGCAGCTTGACCCCGGGACAGGGATCGGGCCACGAG.

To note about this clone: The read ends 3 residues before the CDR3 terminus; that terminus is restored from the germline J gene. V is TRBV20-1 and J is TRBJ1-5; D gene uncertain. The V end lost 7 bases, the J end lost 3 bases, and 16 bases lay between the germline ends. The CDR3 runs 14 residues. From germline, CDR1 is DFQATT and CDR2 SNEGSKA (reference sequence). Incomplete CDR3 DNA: TGCAGTGTCCCGGACTCCGCCCCCAATCAGCCC. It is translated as CSVPDSAPNQP. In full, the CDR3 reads CSVPDSAPNQPQHF.

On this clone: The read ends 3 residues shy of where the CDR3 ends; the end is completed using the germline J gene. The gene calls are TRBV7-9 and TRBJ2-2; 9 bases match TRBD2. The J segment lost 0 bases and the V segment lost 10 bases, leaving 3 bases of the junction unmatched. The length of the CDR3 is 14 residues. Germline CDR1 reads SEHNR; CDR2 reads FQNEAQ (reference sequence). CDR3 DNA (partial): TGTGCCATATCTAGCGGGACGAACACCGGGGAG. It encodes CAISSGTNTGE. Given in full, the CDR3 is CAISSGTNTGELFF.

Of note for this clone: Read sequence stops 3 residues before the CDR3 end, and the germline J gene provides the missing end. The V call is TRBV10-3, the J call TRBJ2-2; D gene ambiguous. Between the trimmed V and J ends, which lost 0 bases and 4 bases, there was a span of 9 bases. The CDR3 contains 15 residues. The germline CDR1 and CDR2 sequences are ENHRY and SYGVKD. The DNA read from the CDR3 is TGTGCCATCAGTGAGTCTTTGCCGGGCACCGGGGAG. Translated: CAISESLPGTGE. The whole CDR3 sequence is CAISESLPGTGELFF.